Below are 10 T cell receptor beta chains sequenced from a single sample in a study of T cells in Graves' hyperthyroidism and ophthalmopathy. Authors of the study amplified TCR beta CDR3 regions from RNA transcripts. HTBI primers drove first-round RT-PCR of the TCR CDR3. TCRdb reprocessed the multiplex PCR reads via MiXCR and lists one record per CDR3 protein. The sample lists 450,000 to 600,000 distinct CDR3 sequences; around 13% were seen once. The specimen sequenced was blood. The receptors were sampled from a woman between 40 and 55 years old with Graves' hyperthyroidism.

At least ten counts were recorded for this clonotype. This chain joins TRBV5-1 and TRBJ1-2, with 7 bases matching TRBD1. The trim removed 2 bases at V and 2 bases at J, leaving 6 bases unmatched. The CDR3 totals 15 residues. Germline V CDR1 and CDR2: SGHRS, YFSETQ. The DNA for the CDR3 is TGCGCCAGCAGCTTCGTTGGGACAGCAAACTATGGCTACACCTTC. Its protein product is CASSFVGTANYGYTF.

This clonotype was counted at least ten times. This chain joins TRBV18 and TRBJ2-1; D uncertain. The CDR3 length is 15 residues. V was pared by 3 bases and J by 5 bases, with 14 bases between. Germline V gives CDR1 KGHSH, CDR2 LQKENI. The CDR3 DNA is TGTGCCAGCTCACCGATGCTGGCTACTGACAATGAGCAGTTCTTC. Protein sequence: CASSPMLATDNEQFF.

This clonotype showed up many times. The V gene is TRBV6-2 or TRBV6-3, the J gene TRBJ2-7; TRBD2 matches at 10 bases. This CDR3 has 14 residues. V gave up 5 bases and J gave up 5 bases; unmatched junction bases: 6. Germline V gene lookup returns CDR1 MNHEY and CDR2 SVGEGT. CDR3 loop: CASSPLAGVHEQYF. CDR3 bases: TGTGCCAGCAGTCCGCTAGCGGGAGTTCACGAGCAGTACTTC.

This clonotype was counted many times. CDR3 protein: CASSTGQLSYSYNEQFF. DNA for the CDR3: TGTGCCAGCAGTACGGGACAGCTCTCGTACTCCTACAATGAGCAGTTCTTC. The chain joins TRBV27 to TRBJ2-1, with 7 nucleotides matching TRBD1. CDR1 and CDR2 from the germline V gene are MNHEY and SMNVEV (reference sequence). CDR3 length: 17 residues. V trimming: 5 bases; J trimming: 0 bases; junction bases outside the gene matches: 10.

This clonotype was detected ten times or more. The V gene is TRBV3-1, the J gene TRBJ1-4, with TRBD1 identical over 10 bases. CDR3 length equals 13 residues. V was pared by 8 bases and J by 8 bases, with 5 bases of the junction left unmatched. Germline values: CDR1 LGHDT, CDR2 YNNKEL (reference sequence). The CDR3 reads CASSRTGGEKLFF. CDR3 coding DNA: TGTGCCAGCTCAAGGACAGGGGGAGAAAAACTGTTTTTT.

Many counts were recorded for this clonotype. The V call is TRBV5-1, the J call TRBJ2-3; possibly TRBD2 for D (6 bases). The CDR3 totals 15 residues. CDR1 is SGHRS and CDR2 is YFSETQ in the germline V gene. Trimming took off 0 bases at V and 2 bases at J, with 10 bases between the two ends. The CDR3: CASSLDGGATDTQYF. The CDR3 bases are TGCGCCAGCAGCTTGGACGGGGGAGCCACAGATACGCAGTATTTT. Full variable domain (missing parts from reference TRBV5-1 and TRBJ2-3): KAGVTQTPRYLIKTRGQQVTLSCSPISGHRSVSWYQQTPGQGLQFLFEYFSETQRNKGNFPGRFSGRQFSNSRSEMNVSTLELGDSALYLCASSLDGGATDTQYFGPGTRLTVL.

The genes are TRBV15 and TRBJ2-1; 7 positions match TRBD1. The germline CDR1 and CDR2 sequences are LNHNV and YYDKDF (reference sequence). Losses at the gene ends were 2 bases for V and 6 bases for J; bases not matched to a gene: 7. The CDR3 runs 15 residues. The CDR3 bases are TGTGCCACCAGCAGAAAAGGGGGCTCTTTCAATGAGCAGTTCTTC. Translated, it gives CATSRKGGSFNEQFF.

Many counts were recorded for this clonotype. The chain joins TRBV7-2 to TRBJ1-1, with D perhaps TRBD1 (6 bases). Trimming shortened V by 5 bases and J by 7 bases, and 11 bases separated the two germline ends. The V gene's germline CDR1 is SGHTA and CDR2 FQGNSA. The CDR3 contains 12 residues. CDR3 residues: CASSLTQGEAFF. The CDR3 DNA is TGTGCCAGCAGCCTAACACAGGGTGAAGCTTTCTTT.

In its sample, this clonotype was seen many times. This may be a read error, as it is one base from a much larger clone. In nucleotides, the CDR3 is TGTGCCACCAGTGATTTGCCCAGCATGAACACTGAAGCTCTCTTT. Protein: CATSDLPSMNTEALF. This chain uses TRBV24-1 with TRBJ1-1; D unclear. CDR3 length equals 15 residues. Germline assignment: CDR1 KGHDR and CDR2 SFDVKD.

This clonotype was counted many times. The J gene is TRBJ2-7, the V gene TRBV7-9; a weak D match, TRBD1 (6 bases). With 5 bases removed from V and 2 bases from J, the gap between germline ends came to 13 bases. Germline CDR1 and CDR2: SEHNR and FQNEAQ (reference sequence). The CDR3 is made up of 14 amino acids. CDR3 DNA sequence: TGTGCCAGCAGCGGGGTGGGGGCCCCCTACGAGCAGTACTTC. Protein: CASSGVGAPYEQYF.